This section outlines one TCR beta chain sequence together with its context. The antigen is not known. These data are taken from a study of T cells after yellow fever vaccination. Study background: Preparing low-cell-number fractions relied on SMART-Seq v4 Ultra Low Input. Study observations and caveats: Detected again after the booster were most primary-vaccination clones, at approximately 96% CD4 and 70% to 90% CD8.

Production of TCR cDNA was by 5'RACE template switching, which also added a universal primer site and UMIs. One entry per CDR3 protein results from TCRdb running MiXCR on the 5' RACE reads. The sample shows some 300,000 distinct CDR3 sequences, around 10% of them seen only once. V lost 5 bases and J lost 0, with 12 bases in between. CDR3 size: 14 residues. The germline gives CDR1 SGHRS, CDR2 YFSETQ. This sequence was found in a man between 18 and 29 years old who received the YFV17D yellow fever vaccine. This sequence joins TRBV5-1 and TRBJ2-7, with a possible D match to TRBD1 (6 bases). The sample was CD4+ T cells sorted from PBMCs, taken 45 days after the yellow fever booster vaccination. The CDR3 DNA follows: TGCGCCAGCAGATCCGGGACAAGCTCCTACGAGCAGTACGTC. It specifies CASRSGTSSYEQYV.